The clone carrying this TCR beta chain showed up just a few times. The data stem from a study of T cells in Graves' hyperthyroidism and ophthalmopathy. This CDR3 is 17 amino acids long. V lost 3 bases and J 6 bases, leaving 20 bases between the germline ends. Germline CDR1 and CDR2: KGHDR and SFDVKD. Researchers took RNA transcripts and amplified the TCR beta CDR3 regions from them. The primer set for the first-round RT-PCR of the TCR CDR3 was HTBI. One entry per CDR3 protein results from TCRdb running MiXCR on the multiplex PCR reads. The sample records hundreds of thousands of distinct CDR3 sequences, approximately 15% being singletons.

The source is a man in his late teens or twenties with Graves' ophthalmopathy. This sequence joins TRBV24-1 and TRBJ2-1; perhaps TRBD2 as D (6 bases). Sequencing was carried out using blood. This CDR3 reads CATSDLRRGTFANEQFF. CDR3 DNA: TGTGCCACCAGTGATCTACGGCGCGGGACGTTCGCCAATGAGCAGTTCTTC.